These T cell receptor beta chains were read from a single sample in a study of blood T cell repertoires in COVID-19. Repertoires were generated with immunoSEQ multiplex PCR, while TCRdb's copy carries only in-frame clones and drops some. Among 200,000 to 250,000 clones listed, 75% to 90% were seen once. What was sequenced was peripheral blood. These receptors were obtained from a human donor in a cohort sampled during active COVID-19. Both conserved end residues are part of each CDR3. A D gene is named only where the DNA matches it firmly. Clone size appears in some rows only: once, few, many, or a class for an expanded clone.

CDR3nt	CDR3aa	abundance	j_gene	v_gene	d_gene
TGTGCCAGCAGTCTGACTGGGGCAGGGGGAAAAGAGACCCAGTACTTC	CASSLTGAGGKETQYF	once	TRBJ2-5	TRBV7-9	TRBD1
TGTGCCAGCAGTGCACAGGGGGCGATTGATTCACCCCTCCACTTT	CASSAQGAIDSPLHF	-	TRBJ1-6	TRBV27	TRBD1
TGCGCCAGCAGACGTTTTACAGGGCTCGCGGACGAGCAGTACTTC	CASRRFTGLADEQYF	-	TRBJ2-7	TRBV5-1	-
TGTGCCATCAGTGGAGGGAGTACAGCCGCCTACGAGCAGTACTTC	CAISGGSTAAYEQYF	-	TRBJ2-7	TRBV10-3	-
TGTGCCAGCAGTTTTTCAGGGGCAAGCTACGAGCAGTACTTC	CASSFSGASYEQYF	-	TRBJ2-7	TRBV27	-
TGTGCCAGCTCTCAGAGACTAGCCACCGACAGTTCCTACGAGCAGTACTTC	CASSQRLATDSSYEQYF	few	TRBJ2-7	TRBV18	TRBD2
TGTGCCAGCAGCGAGAGGACTAGCGGGAGTGGATTGATGGCAGAGACCCAGTACTTC	CASSERTSGSGLMAETQYF	-	TRBJ2-5	TRBV7-6	TRBD2
TGTGCCAGCACTACGACGGGGCAGGGGGTGACGGCCCTCCACTTT	CASTTTGQGVTALHF	-	TRBJ1-6	TRBV25-1	TRBD1
TGTGCCAGCAGCGCGGCTACCGAGACCCAGTACTTC	CASSAATETQYF	-	TRBJ2-5	TRBV7-2	-
TGTGCCACCAGTGATTTGACGGGTGGCTACACCTTC	CATSDLTGGYTF	few	TRBJ1-2	TRBV24-1	-
TGTGCCAGCAGTATCACAGGGATTGGCTACACCTTC	CASSITGIGYTF	-	TRBJ1-2	TRBV28	-
TGTGCCAGCAGTTTTACTAGCGGCTACGAGCAGTACTTC	CASSFTSGYEQYF	-	TRBJ2-7	TRBV6-5	TRBD2
TGTGCCAGCAGCCGAGGGACAGGGGAGCAGTTCTTC	CASSRGTGEQFF	-	TRBJ2-1	TRBV7-6	TRBD1
TGCGCCAGCAGTGAGTCGCGACCACTAGCGGGAGGGCCTTGCAATGAGCAGTTCTTC	CASSESRPLAGGPCNEQFF	-	TRBJ2-1	TRBV10-1	TRBD2
TGTGCCAGCAGTGAGAATCCAGGGGCGGGTGGAAACACCATATATTTT	CASSENPGAGGNTIYF	-	TRBJ1-3	TRBV6-1	-
TGTGCCAGTAGTATTCTGGGGGAGGGCCCCCACGAGCAGTACTTC	CASSILGEGPHEQYF	-	TRBJ2-7	TRBV19	TRBD2
TGCGCCAGCAGCTCGGTAGCGGGGGCCTACAATGAGCAGTTCTTC	CASSSVAGAYNEQFF	-	TRBJ2-1	TRBV10-2	TRBD2
TGTGCCAGCAGCTTCGGACACTACGAGCAGTACTTC	CASSFGHYEQYF	-	TRBJ2-7	TRBV5-6	-
TGTGCCAGCAGTTTACCCGGGAAAGCTAACTATGGCTACACCTTC	CASSLPGKANYGYTF	once	TRBJ1-2	TRBV28	-
TGTGCCAGCAGCTTAGCGGGGGGAGATACGCAGTATTTT	CASSLAGGDTQYF	once	TRBJ2-3	TRBV7-2	-
TGTGCCAGCAGCCTCCAGTCCTACGAGCAGTACTTC	CASSLQSYEQYF	few	TRBJ2-7	TRBV7-2	-
TGTGCCAGCAGCTCCCAGGGGAAAAACATTCAGTACTTC	CASSSQGKNIQYF	-	TRBJ2-4	TRBV3-1/TRBV3-2	-
TGTGCCAGCGGCCTACGGGGCACTGAAGCTTTCTTT	CASGLRGTEAFF	once	TRBJ1-1	TRBV6-5	-
TGTGCCTGGAGTGCGTGGGGGAGCCCGGGGGGGCAGTTCTTC	CAWSAWGSPGGQFF	-	TRBJ2-1	TRBV30	TRBD2
TGTGCCAGCACTTTAGACAGCTACGAGCAGTACTTC	CASTLDSYEQYF	-	TRBJ2-7	TRBV12-3/TRBV12-4	-
TGTGCCAGCGGACAGGGCTACGAGCAGTACTTC	CASGQGYEQYF	-	TRBJ2-7	TRBV9	TRBD1
TGTGCCAGCAGCGAACAGGGGCAGAACACTGAAGCTTTCTTT	CASSEQGQNTEAFF	-	TRBJ1-1	TRBV6-6	TRBD1
TGCGCCAGCAGCCAAGCACACCCACCCTACGAGCAGTACTTC	CASSQAHPPYEQYF	-	TRBJ2-7	TRBV4-3	-
TGTGCCAGCAGTCCTATGCTTTGGACAGGGGTAACCTACGAGCAGTACTTC	CASSPMLWTGVTYEQYF	-	TRBJ2-7	TRBV28	TRBD1
TGTGCCATCAAAATTAATATGAACACTGAAGCTTTCTTT	CAIKINMNTEAFF	once	TRBJ1-1	TRBV10-3	-
TGCGCCAGCAGCGCTGTAGGGGCTAGCTCCTACAATGAGCAGTTCTTC	CASSAVGASSYNEQFF	-	TRBJ2-1	TRBV5-1	-
TGTGCCAGCAGCTTGGACGACAGGGAGCGTGAGACCCAGTACTTC	CASSLDDRERETQYF	-	TRBJ2-5	TRBV5-5	TRBD1
TGTGCCACAGGGGGACAGGGGGGAGAGACCCAGTACTTC	CATGGQGGETQYF	-	TRBJ2-5	TRBV7-2	TRBD1
TGCGCCAGCAGCACAGATCTAGCGGTCCCTACCTACGAGCAGTACTTC	CASSTDLAVPTYEQYF	-	TRBJ2-7	TRBV5-1	TRBD2
TGTGCCAGCGGCCCCACCTACGAGCAGTACTTC	CASGPTYEQYF	few	TRBJ2-7	TRBV6-5	-
TGTGCCAGCATACCGCCGGGACTAGCGGGAGACGAGCAGTACTTC	CASIPPGLAGDEQYF	-	TRBJ2-7	TRBV28	TRBD2
TGTGCCAGCAGCTTAGGACTGGAGGGGAACACTGAAGCTTTCTTT	CASSLGLEGNTEAFF	-	TRBJ1-1	TRBV13	-